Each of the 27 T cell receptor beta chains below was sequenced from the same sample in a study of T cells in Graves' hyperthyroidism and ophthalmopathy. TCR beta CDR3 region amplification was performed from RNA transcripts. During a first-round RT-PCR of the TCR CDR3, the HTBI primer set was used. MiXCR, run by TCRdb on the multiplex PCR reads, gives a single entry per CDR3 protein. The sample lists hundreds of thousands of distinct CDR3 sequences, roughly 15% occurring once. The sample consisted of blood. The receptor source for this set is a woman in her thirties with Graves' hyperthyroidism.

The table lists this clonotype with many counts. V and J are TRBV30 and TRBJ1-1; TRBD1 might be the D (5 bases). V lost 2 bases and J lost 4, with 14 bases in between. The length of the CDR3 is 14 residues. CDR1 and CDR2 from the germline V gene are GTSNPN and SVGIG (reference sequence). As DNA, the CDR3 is TGTGCCTGGAGTTTGGGGGTAGAAAGCACTGAAGCTTTCTTT. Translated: CAWSLGVESTEAFF. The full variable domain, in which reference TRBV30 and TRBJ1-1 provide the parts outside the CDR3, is SQTIHQWPATLVQPVGSPLSLECTVEGTSNPNLYWYRQAAGRGLQLLFYSVGIGQISSEVPQNLSASRPQDRQFILSSKKLLLSDSGFYLCAWSLGVESTEAFFGQGTRLTVV.

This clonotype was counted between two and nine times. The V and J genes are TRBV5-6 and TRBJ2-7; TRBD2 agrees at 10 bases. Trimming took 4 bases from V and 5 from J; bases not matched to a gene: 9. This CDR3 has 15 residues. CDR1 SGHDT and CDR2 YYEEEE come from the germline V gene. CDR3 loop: CASSPLAGVTDEQYF. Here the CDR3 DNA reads TGTGCCAGCAGCCCGCTAGCGGGAGTAACCGACGAGCAGTACTTC.

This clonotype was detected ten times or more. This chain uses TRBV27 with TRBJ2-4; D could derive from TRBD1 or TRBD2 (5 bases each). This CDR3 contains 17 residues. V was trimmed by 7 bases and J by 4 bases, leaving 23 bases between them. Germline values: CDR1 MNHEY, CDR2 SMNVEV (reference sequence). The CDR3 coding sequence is TGTGCCAGCAAGATGGGGCTCGGGGCAGGGATGAAAAACATTCAGTACTTC. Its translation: CASKMGLGAGMKNIQYF.

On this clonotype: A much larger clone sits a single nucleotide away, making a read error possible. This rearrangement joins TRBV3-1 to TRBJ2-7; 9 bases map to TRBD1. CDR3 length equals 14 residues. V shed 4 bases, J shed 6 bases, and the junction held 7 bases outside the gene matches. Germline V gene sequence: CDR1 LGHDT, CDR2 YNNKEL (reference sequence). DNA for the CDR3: TGTGCCAGCAGCCCTTCTGCGACAGGGGGCGAGCAGTACTTC. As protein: CASSPSATGGEQYF.

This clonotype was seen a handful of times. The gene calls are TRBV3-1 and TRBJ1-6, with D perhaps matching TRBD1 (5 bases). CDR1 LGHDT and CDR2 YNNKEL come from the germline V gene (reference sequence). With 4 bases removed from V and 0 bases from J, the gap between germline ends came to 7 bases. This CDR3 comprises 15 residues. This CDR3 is CASSPGSSYNSPLHF. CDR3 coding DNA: TGTGCCAGCAGCCCAGGGAGCTCCTATAATTCACCCCTCCACTTT.

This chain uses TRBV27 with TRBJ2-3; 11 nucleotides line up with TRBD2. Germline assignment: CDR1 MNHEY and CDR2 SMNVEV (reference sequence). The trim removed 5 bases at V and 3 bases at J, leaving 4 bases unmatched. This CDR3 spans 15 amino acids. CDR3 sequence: CASSIAGGPTDTQYF. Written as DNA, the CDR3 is TGTGCCAGCAGTATAGCGGGAGGGCCTACAGATACGCAGTATTTT.

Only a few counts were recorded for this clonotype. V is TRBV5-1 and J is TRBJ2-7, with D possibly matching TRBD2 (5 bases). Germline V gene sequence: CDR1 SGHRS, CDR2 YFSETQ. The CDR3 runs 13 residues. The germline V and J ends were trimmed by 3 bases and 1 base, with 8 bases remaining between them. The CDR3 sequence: CASSSGKSYEQYF. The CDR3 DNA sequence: TGCGCCAGCAGCTCGGGAAAATCCTACGAGCAGTACTTC.

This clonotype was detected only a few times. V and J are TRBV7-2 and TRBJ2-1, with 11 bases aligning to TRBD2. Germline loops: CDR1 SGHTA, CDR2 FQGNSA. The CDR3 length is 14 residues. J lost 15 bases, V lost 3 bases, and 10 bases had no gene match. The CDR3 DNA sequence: TGTGCCAGCAGCTTGTCCTTAGCGGGAGGGCCACTGTTCTTC. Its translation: CASSLSLAGGPLFF.

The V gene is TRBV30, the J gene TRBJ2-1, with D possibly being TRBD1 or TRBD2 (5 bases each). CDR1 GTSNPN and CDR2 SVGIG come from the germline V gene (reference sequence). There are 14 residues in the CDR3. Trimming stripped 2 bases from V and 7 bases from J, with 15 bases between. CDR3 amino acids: CAWSTGAGGNEQFF. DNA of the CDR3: TGTGCCTGGAGTACCGGGGCTGGCGGGAATGAGCAGTTCTTC. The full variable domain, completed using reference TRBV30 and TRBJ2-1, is SQTIHQWPATLVQPVGSPLSLECTVEGTSNPNLYWYRQAAGRGLQLLFYSVGIGQISSEVPQNLSASRPQDRQFILSSKKLLLSDSGFYLCAWSTGAGGNEQFFGPGTRLTVL.

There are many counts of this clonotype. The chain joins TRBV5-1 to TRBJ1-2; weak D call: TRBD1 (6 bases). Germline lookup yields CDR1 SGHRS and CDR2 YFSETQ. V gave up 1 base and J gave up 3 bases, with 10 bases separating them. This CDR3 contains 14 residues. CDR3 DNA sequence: TGCGCCAGCAGCTTGAACTCAGGGGACTATGGCTACACCTTC. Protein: CASSLNSGDYGYTF.

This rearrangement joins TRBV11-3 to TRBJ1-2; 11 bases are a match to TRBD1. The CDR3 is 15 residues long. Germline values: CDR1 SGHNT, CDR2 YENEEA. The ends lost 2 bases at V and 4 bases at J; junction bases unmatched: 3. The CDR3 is CASSLRDRGVYGYTF. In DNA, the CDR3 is TGTGCCAGCAGCTTAAGGGACAGGGGGGTCTATGGCTACACCTTC.

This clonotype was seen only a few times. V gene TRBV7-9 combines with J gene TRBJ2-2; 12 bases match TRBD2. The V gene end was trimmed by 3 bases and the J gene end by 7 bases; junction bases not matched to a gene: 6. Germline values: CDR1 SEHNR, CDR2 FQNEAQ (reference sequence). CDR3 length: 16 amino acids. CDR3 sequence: CASSLRLAGVSGELFF. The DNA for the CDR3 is TGTGCCAGCAGCTTGAGACTAGCGGGAGTCAGCGGGGAGCTGTTTTTT. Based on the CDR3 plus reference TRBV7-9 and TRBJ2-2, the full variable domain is DTGVSQNPRHKITKRGQNVTFRCDPISEHNRLYWYRQTLGQGPEFLTYFQNEAQLEKSRLLSDRFSAERPKGSFSTLEIQRTEQGDSAMYLCASSLRLAGVSGELFFGEGSRLTVL.

The CDR3 loop reads CASSTGTGIHEQYF. The CDR3 nucleotides read TGTGCCAGCAGCACCGGGACAGGGATCCACGAGCAGTACTTC. This rearrangement joins TRBV9 to TRBJ2-7; 9 nucleotides align to TRBD1. V lost 4 bases and J lost 5; bases outside the gene matches: 7. This CDR3 contains 14 residues. Germline lookup yields CDR1 SGDLS and CDR2 YYNGEE.

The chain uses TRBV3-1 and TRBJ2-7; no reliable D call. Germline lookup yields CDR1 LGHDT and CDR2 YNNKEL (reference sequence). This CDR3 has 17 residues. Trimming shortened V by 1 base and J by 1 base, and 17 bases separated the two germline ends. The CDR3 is CASSQGVQNLLSYEQYF. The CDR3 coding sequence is TGTGCCAGCAGCCAAGGTGTTCAGAACCTATTATCCTACGAGCAGTACTTC.

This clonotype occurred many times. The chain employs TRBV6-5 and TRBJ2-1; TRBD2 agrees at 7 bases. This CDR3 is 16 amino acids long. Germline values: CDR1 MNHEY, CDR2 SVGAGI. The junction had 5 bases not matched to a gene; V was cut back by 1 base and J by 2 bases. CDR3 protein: CASSYYAGAAYNEQFF. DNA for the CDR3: TGTGCCAGCAGTTACTATGCGGGAGCTGCCTACAATGAGCAGTTCTTC.

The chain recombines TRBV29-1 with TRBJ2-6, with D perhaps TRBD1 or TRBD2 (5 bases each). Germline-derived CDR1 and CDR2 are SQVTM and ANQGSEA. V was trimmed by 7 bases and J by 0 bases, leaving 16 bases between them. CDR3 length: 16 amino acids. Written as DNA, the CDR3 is TGCAGCGCCTCCGGGACGGACCTCTCTGGGGCCAACGTCCTGACTTTC. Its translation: CSASGTDLSGANVLTF.

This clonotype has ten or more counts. The CDR3 nucleotides read TGCAGTGCTAGAGATCGGCAGGGGGCCTACAATGAGCAGTTCTTC. Its protein is CSARDRQGAYNEQFF. J is TRBJ2-1 and V is TRBV20-1; TRBD1 matches at 7 bases. The CDR3 spans 15 residues. The V and J ends lost 0 bases and 2 bases, in that order; junction bases with no gene match: 4. Germline V gives CDR1 DFQATT, CDR2 SNEGSKA (reference sequence).

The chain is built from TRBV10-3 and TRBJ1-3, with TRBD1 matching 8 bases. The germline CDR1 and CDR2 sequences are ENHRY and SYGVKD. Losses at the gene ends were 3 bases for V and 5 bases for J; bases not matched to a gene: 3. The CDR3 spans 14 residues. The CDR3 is CAISDGTGRNTIYF. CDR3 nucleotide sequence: TGTGCCATCAGTGACGGGACAGGAAGAAACACCATATATTTT.

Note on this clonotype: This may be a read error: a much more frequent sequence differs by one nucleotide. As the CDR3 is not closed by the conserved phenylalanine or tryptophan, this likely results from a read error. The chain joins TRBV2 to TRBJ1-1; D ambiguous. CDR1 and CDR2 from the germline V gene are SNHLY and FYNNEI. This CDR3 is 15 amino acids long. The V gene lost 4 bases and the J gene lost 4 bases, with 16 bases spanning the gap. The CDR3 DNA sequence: TGTGCCAGCAGTGCGGGTCGGGGTAGCGGCACTGAAGCTTTCTCT. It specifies CASSAGRGSGTEAFS.

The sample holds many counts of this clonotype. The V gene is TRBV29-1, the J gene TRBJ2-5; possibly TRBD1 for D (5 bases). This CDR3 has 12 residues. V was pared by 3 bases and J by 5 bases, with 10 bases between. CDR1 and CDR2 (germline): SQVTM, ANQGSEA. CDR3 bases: TGCAGCGTTGAGTGGGGCAGGGAGACCCAGTACTTC. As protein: CSVEWGRETQYF. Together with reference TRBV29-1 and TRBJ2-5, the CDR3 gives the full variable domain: SAVISQKPSRDICQRGTSLTIQCQVDSQVTMMFWYRQQPGQSLTLIATANQGSEATYESGFVIDKFPISRPNLTFSTLTVSNMSPEDSSIYLCSVEWGRETQYFGPGTRLLVL.

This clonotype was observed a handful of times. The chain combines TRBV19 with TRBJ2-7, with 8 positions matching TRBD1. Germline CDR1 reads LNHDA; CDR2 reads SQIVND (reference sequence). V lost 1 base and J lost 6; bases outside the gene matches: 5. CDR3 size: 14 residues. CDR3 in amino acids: CASSIGGRGREQYF. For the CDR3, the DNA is TGTGCCAGTAGTATAGGCGGCAGGGGGCGCGAGCAGTACTTC.

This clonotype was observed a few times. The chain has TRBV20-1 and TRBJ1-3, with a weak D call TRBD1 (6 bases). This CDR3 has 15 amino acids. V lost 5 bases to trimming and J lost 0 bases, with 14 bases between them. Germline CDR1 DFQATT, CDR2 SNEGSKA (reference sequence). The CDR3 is CSAYRTVISGNTIYF. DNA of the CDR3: TGCAGTGCTTACCGGACAGTTATCTCTGGAAACACCATATATTTT.

The CDR3 loop is CASSSEAGGPQDTQYF. CDR3 nucleotide sequence: TGTGCCAGCAGTTCAGAGGCGGGAGGGCCTCAAGATACGCAGTATTTT. V usage is TRBV28 and J usage is TRBJ2-3; TRBD2 agrees at 9 bases. The CDR3 is 16 residues long. CDR1 and CDR2 (germline): MDHEN, SYDVKM. With 4 bases clipped from V and 5 bases from J, the junction kept 10 bases outside the gene matches.

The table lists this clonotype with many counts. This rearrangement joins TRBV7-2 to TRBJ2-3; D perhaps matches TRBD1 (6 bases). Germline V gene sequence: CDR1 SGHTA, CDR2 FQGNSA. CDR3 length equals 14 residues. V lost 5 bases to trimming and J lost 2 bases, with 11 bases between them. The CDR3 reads CASSPGTPTDTQYF. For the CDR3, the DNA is TGTGCCAGCAGCCCCGGGACACCCACAGATACGCAGTATTTT.

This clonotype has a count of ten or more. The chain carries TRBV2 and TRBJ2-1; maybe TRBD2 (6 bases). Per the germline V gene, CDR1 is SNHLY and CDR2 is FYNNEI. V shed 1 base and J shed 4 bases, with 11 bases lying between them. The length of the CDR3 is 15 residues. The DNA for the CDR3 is TGTGCCAGCAGTGAAGGGCCTGGAGGGTACAATGAGCAGTTCTTC. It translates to CASSEGPGGYNEQFF.

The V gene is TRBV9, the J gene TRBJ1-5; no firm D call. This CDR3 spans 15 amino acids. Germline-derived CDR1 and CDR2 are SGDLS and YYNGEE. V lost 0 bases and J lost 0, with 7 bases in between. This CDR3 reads CASSVGVYSNQPQHF. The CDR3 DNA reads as TGTGCCAGCAGCGTAGGGGTTTATAGCAATCAGCCCCAGCATTTT.

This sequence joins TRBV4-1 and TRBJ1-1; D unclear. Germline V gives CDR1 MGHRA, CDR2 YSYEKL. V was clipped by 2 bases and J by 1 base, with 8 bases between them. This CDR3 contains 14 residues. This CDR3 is CASSQSSRNTEAFF. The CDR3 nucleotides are TGCGCCAGCAGCCAATCCTCGAGGAACACTGAAGCTTTCTTT.